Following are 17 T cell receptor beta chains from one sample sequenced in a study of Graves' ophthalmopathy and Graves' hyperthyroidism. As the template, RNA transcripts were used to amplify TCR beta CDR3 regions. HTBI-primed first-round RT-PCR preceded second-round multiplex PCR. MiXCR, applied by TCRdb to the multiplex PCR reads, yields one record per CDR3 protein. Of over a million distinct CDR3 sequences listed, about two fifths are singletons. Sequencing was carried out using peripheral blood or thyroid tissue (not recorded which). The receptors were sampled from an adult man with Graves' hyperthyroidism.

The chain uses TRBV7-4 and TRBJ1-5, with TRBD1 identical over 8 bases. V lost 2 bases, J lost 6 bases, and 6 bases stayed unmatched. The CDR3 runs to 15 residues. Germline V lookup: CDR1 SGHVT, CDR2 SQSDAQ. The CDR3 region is CASSLLAGGGQPQHF. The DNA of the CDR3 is TGTGCCAGCAGCTTATTAGCAGGGGGCGGTCAGCCCCAGCATTTT. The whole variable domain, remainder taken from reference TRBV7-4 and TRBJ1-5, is GAGVSQSPRYKVAKRGRDVALRCDSISGHVTLYWYRQTLGQGSEVLTYSQSDAQRDKSGRPSGRFSAERPERSVSTLKIQRTEQGDSAVYLCASSLLAGGGQPQHFGDGTRLSIL.

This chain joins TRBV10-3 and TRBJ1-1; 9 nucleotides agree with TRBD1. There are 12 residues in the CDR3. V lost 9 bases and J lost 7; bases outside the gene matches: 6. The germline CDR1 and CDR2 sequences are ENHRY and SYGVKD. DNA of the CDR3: TGTGCCATGGGTGACAGGGGGAGTGAAGCTTTCTTT. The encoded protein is CAMGDRGSEAFF.

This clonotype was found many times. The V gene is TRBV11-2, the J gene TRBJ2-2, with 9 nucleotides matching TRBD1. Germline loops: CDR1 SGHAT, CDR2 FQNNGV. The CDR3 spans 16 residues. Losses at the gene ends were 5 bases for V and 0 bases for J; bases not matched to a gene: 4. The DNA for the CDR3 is TGTGCCAGCAGCCGAAGACAGGGGGCGAACACCGGGGAGCTGTTTTTT. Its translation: CASSRRQGANTGELFF.

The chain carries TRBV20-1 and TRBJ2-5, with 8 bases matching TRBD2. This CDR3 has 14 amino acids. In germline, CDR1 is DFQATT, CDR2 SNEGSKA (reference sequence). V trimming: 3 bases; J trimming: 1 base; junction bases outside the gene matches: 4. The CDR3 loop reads CSASGGAGQETQYF. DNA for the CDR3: TGCAGTGCTAGCGGGGGGGCGGGCCAAGAGACCCAGTACTTC.

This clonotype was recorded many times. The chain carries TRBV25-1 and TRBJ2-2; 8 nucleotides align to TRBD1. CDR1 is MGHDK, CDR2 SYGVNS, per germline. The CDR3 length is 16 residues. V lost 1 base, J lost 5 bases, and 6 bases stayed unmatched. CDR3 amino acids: CASSESGTGRTGELFF. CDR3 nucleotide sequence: TGTGCCAGCAGTGAATCCGGGACAGGTCGGACCGGGGAGCTGTTTTTT.

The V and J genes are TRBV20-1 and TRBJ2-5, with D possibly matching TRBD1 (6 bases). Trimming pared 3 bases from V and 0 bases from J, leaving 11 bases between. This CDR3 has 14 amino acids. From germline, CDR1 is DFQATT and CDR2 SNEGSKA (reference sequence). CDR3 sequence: CSARLGGNQETQYF. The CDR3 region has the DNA TGCAGTGCTAGGTTAGGGGGTAACCAAGAGACCCAGTACTTC.

CDR3 in amino acids: CASSEFKTDNSPLHF. The CDR3 DNA reads TGCGCCAGCAGTGAATTCAAGACAGATAATTCACCCCTCCACTTT. The chain couples TRBV10-2 to TRBJ1-6; possible D gene TRBD1, 5 bases. Germline CDR1 WSHSY, CDR2 SAAADI. Trimming shortened V by 3 bases and J by 5 bases, and 11 bases separated the two germline ends. This CDR3 comprises 15 residues.

Written as DNA, the CDR3 is TGTGCCACCAGGACGGTCTTAAGGGAGACCCAGTACTTC. It specifies CATRTVLRETQYF. This rearrangement joins TRBV15 to TRBJ2-5; D gene unclear. This CDR3 is built from 13 residues. Between the trimmed V and J ends, which lost 6 bases and 5 bases, there was a span of 13 bases. Germline CDR1 and CDR2: LNHNV and YYDKDF (reference sequence).

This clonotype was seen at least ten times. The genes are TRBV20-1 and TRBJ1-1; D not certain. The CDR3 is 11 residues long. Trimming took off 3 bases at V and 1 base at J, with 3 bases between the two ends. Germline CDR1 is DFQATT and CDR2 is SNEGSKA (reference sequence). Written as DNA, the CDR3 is TGCAGTGCTAGGAAGAACACTGAAGCTTTCTTT. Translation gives CSARKNTEAFF.

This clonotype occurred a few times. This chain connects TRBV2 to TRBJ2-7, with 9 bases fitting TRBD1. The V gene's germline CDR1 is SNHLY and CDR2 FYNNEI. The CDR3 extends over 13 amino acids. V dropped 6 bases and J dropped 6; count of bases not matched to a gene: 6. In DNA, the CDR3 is TGTGCCAGCAGGGACAGGGGTAGACTCGAGCAGTACTTC. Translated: CASRDRGRLEQYF.

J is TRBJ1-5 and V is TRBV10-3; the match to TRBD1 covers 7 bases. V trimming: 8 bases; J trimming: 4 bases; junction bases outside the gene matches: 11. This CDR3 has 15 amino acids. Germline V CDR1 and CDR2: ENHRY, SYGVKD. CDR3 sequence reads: CAIGSNTGENQPQHF. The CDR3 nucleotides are TGTGCCATCGGCTCTAACACAGGGGAAAATCAGCCCCAGCATTTT.

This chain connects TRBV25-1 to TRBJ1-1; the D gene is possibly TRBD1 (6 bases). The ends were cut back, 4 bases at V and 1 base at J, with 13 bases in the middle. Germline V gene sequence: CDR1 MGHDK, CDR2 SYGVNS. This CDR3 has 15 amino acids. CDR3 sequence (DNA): TGTGCCAGCAGTGCTAGGGGACATTCGAACACTGAAGCTTTCTTT. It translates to CASSARGHSNTEAFF.

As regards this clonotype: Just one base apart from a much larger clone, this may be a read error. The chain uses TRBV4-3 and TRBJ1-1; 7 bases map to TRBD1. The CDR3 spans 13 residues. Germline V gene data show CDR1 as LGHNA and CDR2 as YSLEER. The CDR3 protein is CTSSPRDSLVAFF. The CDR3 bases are TGCACCAGCAGCCCCAGGGACAGTCTGGTAGCTTTCTTT.

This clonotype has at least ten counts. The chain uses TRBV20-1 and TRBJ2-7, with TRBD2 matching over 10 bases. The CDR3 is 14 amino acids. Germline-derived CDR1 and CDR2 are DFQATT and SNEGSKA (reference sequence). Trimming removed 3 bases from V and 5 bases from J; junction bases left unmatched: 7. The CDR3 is CSASVASGSDEQYF. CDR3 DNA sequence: TGCAGTGCTAGTGTGGCTAGCGGGAGCGACGAGCAGTACTTC.

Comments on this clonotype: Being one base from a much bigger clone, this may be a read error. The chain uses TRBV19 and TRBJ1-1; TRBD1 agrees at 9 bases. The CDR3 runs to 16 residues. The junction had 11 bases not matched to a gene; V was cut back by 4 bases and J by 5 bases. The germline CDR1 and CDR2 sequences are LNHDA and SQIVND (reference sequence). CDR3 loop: CASSRGRTGDGTEAFF. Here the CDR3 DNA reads TGTGCCAGTAGTAGAGGGCGGACAGGGGACGGAACTGAAGCTTTCTTT.

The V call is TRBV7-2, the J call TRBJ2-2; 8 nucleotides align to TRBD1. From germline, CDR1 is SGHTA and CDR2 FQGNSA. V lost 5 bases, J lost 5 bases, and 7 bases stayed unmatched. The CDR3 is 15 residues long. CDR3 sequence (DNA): TGTGCCAGCAGCCGGACCAGGGGGCCGACCGGGGAGCTGTTTTTT. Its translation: CASSRTRGPTGELFF.

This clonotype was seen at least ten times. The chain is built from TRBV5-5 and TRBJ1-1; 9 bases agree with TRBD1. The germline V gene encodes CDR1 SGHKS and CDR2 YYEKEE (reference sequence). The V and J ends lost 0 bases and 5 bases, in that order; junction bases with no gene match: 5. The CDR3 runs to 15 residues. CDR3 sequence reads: CASSLERTGDTEAFF. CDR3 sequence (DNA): TGTGCCAGCAGCTTGGAGAGGACAGGGGATACTGAAGCTTTCTTT.